The 23 T cell receptor beta chains given below trace back to one sample, sequenced in a study of CD8 T cells in Susac syndrome. RNA totalling about 0.5 to 1 ug underwent reverse transcription with random hexamers. TCRdb redid the calling of the immunoSEQ multiplex PCR reads with MiXCR, one entry per CDR3 protein. Of some 140,000 distinct CDR3 sequences in the sample, around 93% were seen once. The source material was CD8+ T cells from PBMCs. The receptors come from a human donor with Susac syndrome.

The V call is TRBV27, the J call TRBJ1-2; the match to TRBD1 covers 10 bases. The CDR3 contains 14 residues. After removal of 5 bases from V and 7 bases from J, the junction contained 7 bases not matched to a gene. Germline CDR1 is MNHEY and CDR2 is SMNVEV (reference sequence). This CDR3 is CASSHSGTGVGYTF. The CDR3 DNA reads as TGTGCCAGCAGTCACTCCGGGACAGGGGTTGGCTACACCTTC.

The chain recombines TRBV5-6 with TRBJ1-2; 7 nucleotides align to TRBD1. CDR3 length: 12 residues. V lost 5 bases to trimming and J lost 8 bases; unmatched junction nucleotides: 6. Germline V gene lookup returns CDR1 SGHDT and CDR2 YYEEEE. The CDR3 here is CASSSGTAGYTF. In DNA form, the CDR3 reads TGTGCCAGCAGTTCCGGGACAGCGGGCTACACCTTC.

The chain links TRBV20-1 to TRBJ1-1; D is uncertain. There are 13 residues in the CDR3. V lost 2 bases to trimming and J lost 0 bases, with 7 bases between them. The germline CDR1 and CDR2 sequences are DFQATT and SNEGSKA (reference sequence). The CDR3 bases are TGCAGTGCTAGAAATAGGCTGAACACTGAAGCTTTCTTT. Its protein product is CSARNRLNTEAFF.

CDR3 DNA: TGTGCCAGCAGCGGATTAGTGGCCAATGAGCAGTTCTTC. As protein: CASSGLVANEQFF. The rearrangement joins TRBV9 to TRBJ2-1; D not resolved. The CDR3 runs 13 residues. Germline-derived CDR1 and CDR2 are SGDLS and YYNGEE. V was pared by 3 bases and J by 6 bases, with 10 bases between.

The chain uses TRBV4-1 and TRBJ2-5; the match to TRBD1 covers 11 bases. V dropped 4 bases and J dropped 4; count of bases not matched to a gene: 11. CDR1 and CDR2 from the germline V gene are MGHRA and YSYEKL. This CDR3 is 17 amino acids long. CDR3 sequence reads: CASSLVGQGAPGETQYF. Written as DNA, the CDR3 is TGCGCCAGCAGCCTCGTCGGACAGGGGGCGCCGGGAGAGACCCAGTACTTC.

The rearrangement links TRBV3-1 to TRBJ1-4; D gene uncertain. In germline, CDR1 is LGHDT, CDR2 YNNKEL (reference sequence). Trimming shortened V by 4 bases and J by 2 bases, and 8 bases separated the two germline ends. The CDR3 consists of 14 residues. CDR3 residues: CASSPLSTNEKLFF. The CDR3 DNA follows: TGTGCCAGCAGCCCCCTTTCCACTAATGAAAAACTGTTTTTT.

The V gene is TRBV20-1, the J gene TRBJ2-1; TRBD2 matches at 13 bases. The CDR3 length is 19 residues. The germline gives CDR1 DFQATT, CDR2 SNEGSKA (reference sequence). V lost 1 base and J lost 1; bases outside the gene matches: 10. This chain's CDR3 is CSARGRTSGSKWSYNEQFF. The CDR3 DNA reads as TGCAGTGCTAGAGGTCGGACTAGCGGGAGTAAGTGGTCCTACAATGAGCAGTTCTTC.

The V gene is TRBV30, the J gene TRBJ2-1; TRBD1 is a possible D gene (6 bases). V gave up 3 bases and J gave up 6 bases, with 12 bases separating them. Germline V gene data show CDR1 as GTSNPN and CDR2 as SVGIG (reference sequence). The CDR3 is 13 residues long. The DNA of the CDR3 is TGTGCCTGGAGCTCCCAGGGGCTCAATGAGCAGTTCTTC. Its translation is CAWSSQGLNEQFF.

The rearrangement uses TRBV5-1 and TRBJ1-1; D remains ambiguous. The V gene's germline CDR1 is SGHRS and CDR2 YFSETQ. This CDR3 is built from 13 residues. The germline V and J ends were trimmed by 1 base and 6 bases, with 10 bases remaining between them. DNA of the CDR3: TGCGCCAGCAGCTTGTTTTCGGACGCTGAAGCTTTCTTT. Translated: CASSLFSDAEAFF.

This clonotype appeared a few times. This chain connects TRBV5-4 to TRBJ1-1; D gene ambiguous. The CDR3 has 12 amino acids. The V end was cut by 5 bases, the J end by 4 bases, with 9 bases between. CDR1 SGHNT and CDR2 YYREEE come from the germline V gene (reference sequence). CDR3 residues: CASSPGVTEAFF. CDR3 nucleotides: TGTGCCAGCAGTCCGGGAGTCACTGAAGCTTTCTTT.

The chain combines TRBV4-1 with TRBJ1-5, with D unresolved. Germline CDR1 reads MGHRA; CDR2 reads YSYEKL. This CDR3 contains 13 residues. Trimming took off 1 base at V and 5 bases at J, with 6 bases between the two ends. The DNA for the CDR3 is TGCGCCAGCAGCCAAGGAGGGCATCAGCCCCAGCATTTT. Amino acid sequence: CASSQGGHQPQHF.

The chain carries TRBV18 and TRBJ2-1, with 8 positions matching TRBD2. Germline-derived CDR1 and CDR2 are KGHSH and LQKENI. Trimming cost V 6 bases and J 4 bases; bases outside gene matches: 11. The CDR3 loop spans 16 amino acids. The CDR3 is CASSLYREGLYNEQFF. CDR3 DNA: TGTGCCAGCTCCCTTTACCGGGAGGGCCTTTACAATGAGCAGTTCTTC.

The rearrangement joins TRBV21-1 to TRBJ2-3; the table assigns TRBD1, which was not confirmed against the DNA. TRBV21-1 counts as a pseudogene. CDR3 length: 17 residues. CDR3 in DNA: TGTGCCAGCAGCAACGAAGGGACAGCTGCCACACCAGATACGCAGTATTTT. Translating gives CASSNEGTAATPDTQYF.

The chain employs TRBV13 and TRBJ2-7, with TRBD2 as a possible D gene (5 bases). The V end was cut by 7 bases, the J end by 5 bases, with 21 bases between. Germline V gives CDR1 PRHDT, CDR2 FYEKMQ (reference sequence). The CDR3 is 15 amino acids. Here the CDR3 reads CASTSGSVAIDEQYF. The DNA of the CDR3 is TGTGCCAGCACCAGCGGCTCGGTAGCCATCGACGAGCAGTACTTC.

The rearrangement uses TRBV9 and TRBJ2-3; D possibly corresponds to TRBD2 (5 bases). Germline V gene data show CDR1 as SGDLS and CDR2 as YYNGEE. V was trimmed by 2 bases and J by 2 bases, leaving 12 bases between them. CDR3 length equals 15 residues. The CDR3 bases are TGTGCCAGCAGCGTCAGCGGTCTGCCCACAGATACGCAGTATTTT. Its translation is CASSVSGLPTDTQYF.

This clonotype was observed once. This chain links TRBV5-1 with TRBJ1-1, with 7 positions matching TRBD1. The CDR3 runs 14 residues. V was pared by 2 bases and J by 4 bases, with 5 bases of the junction left unmatched. The germline CDR1 and CDR2 sequences are SGHRS and YFSETQ. In DNA form, the CDR3 reads TGCGCCAGCAGCTTTAGACAGGGCTTCACTGAAGCTTTCTTT. Its protein product is CASSFRQGFTEAFF.

This clonotype was counted a single time. This chain uses TRBV29-1 with TRBJ1-2; no definite D call. The CDR3 spans 11 residues. Germline V CDR1 and CDR2: SQVTM, ANQGSEA. Trimming stripped 5 bases from V and 6 bases from J, with 10 bases between. CDR3 sequence reads: CSVPGWDGYTF. The CDR3 nucleotides are TGCAGCGTTCCAGGTTGGGATGGCTACACCTTC. Looking up the rest from reference TRBV29-1 and TRBJ1-2 gives the full variable domain: SAVISQKPSRDICQRGTSLTIQCQVDSQVTMMFWYRQQPGQSLTLIATANQGSEATYESGFVIDKFPISRPNLTFSTLTVSNMSPEDSSIYLCSVPGWDGYTFGSGTRLTVV.

The rearrangement links TRBV28 to TRBJ2-7, with TRBD2 as a possible D gene (5 bases). The CDR3 runs to 16 residues. Germline-derived CDR1 and CDR2 are MDHEN and SYDVKM. V was trimmed by 7 bases and J by 2 bases, leaving 21 bases between them. The CDR3 region is CASTSRVFGGAYEQYF. The DNA of the CDR3 is TGTGCCAGCACCTCCCGGGTGTTCGGAGGAGCCTACGAGCAGTACTTC.

The CDR3 reads CSVGGEDYEQYF. As DNA, the CDR3 is TGCAGCGTGGGTGGGGAGGACTACGAGCAGTACTTC. V gene TRBV29-1 combines with J gene TRBJ2-7; possible D gene TRBD2, 6 bases. The ends were cut back, 6 bases at V and 3 bases at J, with 12 bases in the middle. Looked up from germline, CDR1 is SQVTM and CDR2 is ANQGSEA. The CDR3 covers 12 residues.

CDR3 amino acids: CATRDRGAHEQYF. CDR3 DNA: TGTGCCACCAGGGACAGGGGGGCACACGAGCAGTACTTC. The rearrangement uses TRBV24-1 and TRBJ2-7; TRBD1 agrees at 10 bases. Trimming took 7 bases from V and 5 from J; bases not matched to a gene: 4. Germline V gene data show CDR1 as KGHDR and CDR2 as SFDVKD. The CDR3 runs 13 residues.

The gene calls are TRBV10-3 and TRBJ2-1, with 9 bases matching TRBD1. Trimming at V came to 0 bases and at J to 5 bases, leaving 5 bases not matched to a gene. Germline CDR1 ENHRY, CDR2 SYGVKD. The CDR3 loop spans 16 amino acids. The CDR3 DNA sequence: TGTGCCATCAGTGAGTCTTGGGACAGGGTCAACAATGAGCAGTTCTTC. Protein: CAISESWDRVNNEQFF.

The genes are TRBV30 and TRBJ1-1; D is ambiguous. Germline lookup yields CDR1 GTSNPN and CDR2 SVGIG (reference sequence). The CDR3 has 10 amino acids. V was trimmed by 0 bases and J by 9 bases, leaving 5 bases between them. CDR3 coding DNA: TGTGCCTGGAGTGTTCGGCAAGCTTTCTTT. It encodes CAWSVRQAFF.

J is TRBJ1-1 and V is TRBV6-5, with D perhaps TRBD1 (6 bases). Trimming shortened V by 5 bases and J by 13 bases, and 20 bases separated the two germline ends. Germline V CDR1 and CDR2: MNHEY, SVGAGI. The CDR3 runs 13 residues. CDR3 sequence: CASSPSSGAVDFF. The CDR3 DNA is TGTGCCAGCAGTCCCTCCTCGGGGGCGGTGGATTTCTTT.